This T cell receptor (beta chain) was observed in a study of CD4 T cells in relation to SARS-CoV-2 and coronaviruses. Study-level background: Negative control cultures got HIV-1 Nef peptides or no peptide.

This CDR3 has 16 residues. Germline CDR1 MNHNY, CDR2 SVGAGI (reference sequence). Trimming shortened V by 2 bases and J by 0 bases, and 11 bases separated the two germline ends. Whole-study results and caveats: No crossreactivity against non-spike viral proteins was tested here.

CD4+ T cells from unexposed donors were obtained before the COVID-19 pandemic (2011-2018). The cells were cultured for 10 days before CD4+ T cells were isolated. Unexposed-donor CD4+ T cells were probed with SARS-CoV-2 S/N and four cold-coronavirus spikes, cells permitting. Fresh IL-2 medium replaced half the medium on days 3 and 7. The data were produced by immunoSEQ multiplex PCR, yet TCRdb's version contains in-frame clones alone and is incomplete. Altogether 15,000 to 20,000 clones are present, about 72% being singletons, with the ten largest covering 27%. Concerning this clone itself: Its specificity is unknown.

The clonotype originates from a human donor in good health. Sequenced input: CD4+ T cells from PBMCs, cultured in vitro. V gene TRBV6-6 combines with J gene TRBJ1-3; the D gene is possibly TRBD1 (5 bases). The chain's CDR3 is CASSYLDKSSGNTIYF. The CDR3 DNA sequence: TGTGCCAGCAGTTACCTGGACAAGAGCTCTGGAAACACCATATATTTT.